The 21 T cell receptor beta chains below were found in one sample sequenced in a study of blood T cell repertoires in COVID-19. Clones were read by immunoSEQ multiplex PCR, and TCRdb kept only the in-frame ones, dropping some. This table holds 470,000 or so clones, roughly 89% found once. Sequencing used peripheral blood. The receptors come from a woman under 40 with acute or convalescent COVID-19.

This clone was detected once. V and J are TRBV27 and TRBJ1-5; D ambiguous. Germline V gene sequence: CDR1 MNHEY, CDR2 SMNVEV (reference sequence). V was cut by 7 bases and J by 0 bases, with 16 bases left in between. The CDR3 is 16 residues long. The CDR3 reads CASTPGPGGSNQPQHF. CDR3 nucleotide sequence: TGTGCCAGCACCCCTGGTCCAGGAGGTAGCAATCAGCCCCAGCATTTT.

The V and J genes are TRBV6-5 and TRBJ2-1; 7 nucleotides agree with TRBD1. Trimming took 6 bases from V and 7 from J; bases not matched to a gene: 12. The CDR3 sequence is 15 residues long. From germline, CDR1 is MNHEY and CDR2 SVGAGI. The CDR3 DNA reads TGTGCCAGCAGCCCGTTCAGGGGGATCGTGAATGAGCAGTTCTTC. This gives the protein CASSPFRGIVNEQFF.

This clone has more than one count but fewer than ten. The chain combines TRBV7-3 with TRBJ2-3; 7 nucleotides agree with TRBD2. Germline values: CDR1 SGHTA, CDR2 FQGTGA. V was pared by 6 bases and J by 2 bases, with 11 bases of the junction left unmatched. The CDR3 totals 16 residues. This CDR3 reads CASSRDGLGVTDTQYF. CDR3 DNA sequence: TGTGCCAGCAGTCGAGATGGACTAGGGGTCACAGATACGCAGTATTTT.

This chain joins TRBV27 and TRBJ2-3; 9 bases map to TRBD1. Trimming at V came to 4 bases and at J to 2 bases, leaving 13 bases not matched to a gene. Looked up from germline, CDR1 is MNHEY and CDR2 is SMNVEV (reference sequence). The CDR3 length is 18 residues. The CDR3 bases are TGTGCCAGCAGTTCCTATCGGGACAGGGAAGGGCCCACAGATACGCAGTATTTT. Translation: CASSSYRDREGPTDTQYF.

This rearrangement joins TRBV13 to TRBJ2-1; 12 bases match TRBD2. The trim removed 5 bases at V and 3 bases at J, leaving 5 bases unmatched. Germline V gives CDR1 PRHDT, CDR2 FYEKMQ (reference sequence). The CDR3 totals 16 residues. CDR3 in amino acids: CASSILAGGLYNEQFF. The CDR3 DNA sequence: TGTGCCAGCAGCATTCTAGCGGGGGGGCTCTACAATGAGCAGTTCTTC.

The chain is built from TRBV27 and TRBJ1-6, with TRBD1 as a possible D gene (6 bases). This CDR3 has 13 amino acids. CDR1 and CDR2 (germline): MNHEY, SMNVEV (reference sequence). The V end was cut by 3 bases, the J end by 13 bases, with 13 bases between. The CDR3 is CASSLGGATPLHF. The DNA for the CDR3 is TGTGCCAGCAGTTTGGGGGGGGCGACTCCCCTCCACTTT.

As for this clone: Other DNA variants within this sample encode the same CDR3. The chain's CDR3 is CASSLSRGNIQYF. In DNA, the CDR3 is TGTGCCAGCAGCTTATCCCGGGGTAACATTCAGTACTTC. The chain combines TRBV7-3 with TRBJ2-4; D might be TRBD2 (5 bases). The CDR3 is 13 residues long. Germline V gene data show CDR1 as SGHTA and CDR2 as FQGTGA. Trimming stripped 2 bases from V and 7 bases from J, with 9 bases between. The variable domain in full, with the rest retrieved from reference TRBV7-3 and TRBJ2-4, is GAGVSQTPSNKVTEKGKYVELRCDPISGHTALYWYRQSLGQGPEFLIYFQGTGAADDSGLPNDRFFAVRPEGSVSTLKIQRTERGDSAVYLCASSLSRGNIQYFGAGTRLSVL.

The chain is built from TRBV11-3 and TRBJ2-7; D perhaps matches TRBD2 (6 bases). V was trimmed by 6 bases and J by 5 bases, leaving 14 bases between them. From germline, CDR1 is SGHNT and CDR2 YENEEA. The CDR3 spans 13 residues. The CDR3 DNA sequence: TGTGCCAGCAGTGTGCGGGGCCTCGACGAGCAGTACTTC. It translates to CASSVRGLDEQYF. Full variable domain (remainder filled in from reference TRBV11-3 and TRBJ2-7): EAGVVQSPRYKIIEKKQPVAFWCNPISGHNTLYWYLQNLGQGPELLIRYENEEAVDDSQLPKDRFSAERLKGVDSTLKIQPAELGDSAVYLCASSVRGLDEQYFGPGTRLTVT.

The chain uses TRBV28 and TRBJ2-7; the D gene is possibly TRBD1 (5 bases). The CDR3 consists of 14 residues. V lost 6 bases and J lost 1, with 13 bases in between. The germline V gene encodes CDR1 MDHEN and CDR2 SYDVKM. CDR3 in amino acids: CASRPTVLSYEQYF. CDR3 in DNA: TGTGCCAGCAGACCGACAGTCCTATCCTACGAGCAGTACTTC.

The rearrangement uses TRBV11-2 and TRBJ2-2; TRBD2 aligns across 11 bases. V dropped 5 bases and J dropped 4; count of bases not matched to a gene: 12. The germline CDR1 and CDR2 sequences are SGHAT and FQNNGV. The CDR3 spans 18 residues. For the CDR3, the DNA is TGTGCCAGCAGCCCAGTAGCGGGGGGGCGAGGGTTCACCGGGGAGCTGTTTTTT. This translates into CASSPVAGGRGFTGELFF.

The V and J genes are TRBV15 and TRBJ1-2, with TRBD1 matching 9 bases. Germline values: CDR1 LNHNV, CDR2 YYDKDF (reference sequence). Germline trimming cut 1 base from V and 4 bases from J; bases unmatched to any gene: 1. This CDR3 is 14 amino acids long. CDR3 nucleotide sequence: TGTGCCACCAGCAGAGGGACAGGGGTCTATGGCTACACCTTC. Translated: CATSRGTGVYGYTF.

V usage is TRBV11-2 and J usage is TRBJ2-5, with D possibly TRBD1 on 6 matching bases. Germline V lookup: CDR1 SGHAT, CDR2 FQNNGV. Trimming removed 0 bases from V and 5 bases from J, with 10 bases in between. The CDR3 is made up of 14 amino acids. The CDR3 nucleotides read TGTGCCAGCAGCTTAGAGCCAGGGGTGGAGACCCAGTACTTC. This sequence encodes CASSLEPGVETQYF.

V usage is TRBV18 and J usage is TRBJ2-1; possibly TRBD1 for D (6 bases). Germline V gene lookup returns CDR1 KGHSH and CDR2 LQKENI. With 0 bases removed from V and 2 bases from J, the gap between germline ends came to 23 bases. This CDR3 contains 20 residues. Written as DNA, the CDR3 is TGTGCCAGCTCACCACCGATTAAGTCATTCGGGGACACCCCCTACAATGAGCAGTTCTTC. This sequence encodes CASSPPIKSFGDTPYNEQFF. Supplemented by reference TRBV18 and TRBJ2-1, the full variable domain reads NAGVMQNPRHLVRRRGQEARLRCSPMKGHSHVYWYRQLPEEGLKFMVYLQKENIIDESGMPKERFSAEFPKEGPSILRIQQVVRGDSAAYFCASSPPIKSFGDTPYNEQFFGPGTRLTVL.

The chain links TRBV27 to TRBJ1-2; D is undetermined. Germline values: CDR1 MNHEY, CDR2 SMNVEV (reference sequence). CDR3 length equals 13 residues. V lost 5 bases, J lost 1 base, and 8 bases lay in between. The CDR3 reads CASSPLLNYGYTF. DNA for the CDR3: TGTGCCAGCAGTCCTTTACTTAACTATGGCTACACCTTC.

This clone was found once. The genes are TRBV9 and TRBJ2-7, with a weak D call TRBD1 (5 bases). The germline V gene encodes CDR1 SGDLS and CDR2 YYNGEE. V lost 1 base, J lost 5 bases, and 10 bases lay in between. This CDR3 has 13 residues. CDR3 nucleotide sequence: TGTGCCAGCAGCGTATCACAGGTGGACGAGCAGTACTTC. It is translated as CASSVSQVDEQYF.

This CDR3 reads CASGLRRGQWVDTEAFF. As DNA, the CDR3 is TGTGCTAGTGGTTTGAGGAGGGGGCAATGGGTGGACACTGAAGCTTTCTTT. V usage is TRBV12-5 and J usage is TRBJ1-1, with 7 bases fitting TRBD1. The V and J ends lost 2 bases and 3 bases, in that order; junction bases with no gene match: 12. The CDR3 loop spans 17 amino acids. The germline V gene encodes CDR1 LGHNT and CDR2 FRNRAP.

The chain couples TRBV19 to TRBJ1-2, with D unclear. Per germline, CDR1 LNHDA and CDR2 SQIVND (reference sequence). The length of the CDR3 is 14 residues. The V end was cut by 3 bases, the J end by 4 bases, with 12 bases between. CDR3 bases: TGTGCCAGTAGTATCCGGGAAGTCGCCTATGGCTACACCTTC. This encodes CASSIREVAYGYTF.

The genes are TRBV5-1 and TRBJ2-1; 10 bases line up with TRBD1. Germline V lookup: CDR1 SGHRS, CDR2 YFSETQ. The trim removed 2 bases at V and 0 bases at J, leaving 5 bases unmatched. The CDR3 sequence is 17 residues long. The CDR3 coding sequence is TGCGCCAGCAGCTTTGGGACAGGGGAAAGCTCCTACAATGAGCAGTTCTTC. It codes for CASSFGTGESSYNEQFF.

This clone was recorded only once. The chain employs TRBV6-4 and TRBJ2-1, with 8 positions matching TRBD1. Per the germline V gene, CDR1 is MRHNA and CDR2 is SNTAGT. V shed 6 bases, J shed 0 bases, and the junction held 4 bases outside the gene matches. The CDR3 runs 15 residues. CDR3 residues: CASSSTGDSYNEQFF. The CDR3 DNA follows: TGTGCCAGCAGCTCGACAGGGGACTCCTACAATGAGCAGTTCTTC.

The J gene is TRBJ2-7, the V gene TRBV7-3; the D is unclear. Between the trimmed V and J ends, which lost 2 bases and 0 bases, there was a span of 11 bases. This CDR3 contains 15 residues. Germline values: CDR1 SGHTA, CDR2 FQGTGA. The CDR3 reads CASSLSAGSSYEQYF. The CDR3 DNA reads TGTGCCAGCAGCTTATCGGCAGGAAGCTCCTACGAGCAGTACTTC.

The chain employs TRBV5-1 and TRBJ1-4, with D maybe TRBD1 (6 bases). The CDR3 is 14 residues long. Trimming removed 0 bases from V and 8 bases from J, with 11 bases in between. Per the germline V gene, CDR1 is SGHRS and CDR2 is YFSETQ. CDR3 sequence (DNA): TGCGCCAGCAGCTTGGTAGAGGGGGAAGAAAAACTGTTTTTT. Amino acids: CASSLVEGEEKLFF.